This record covers a single T cell receptor beta chain. Antigen: not known. The source of the sample is a study of T-cell reconstitution after alpha-beta-depleted transplantation in children. The library targeted TCRbeta and was prepared with unique molecular identifiers. TCRdb redid the calling of the PCR reads with MiXCR, one entry per CDR3 protein. The data show 600,000 or so distinct CDR3 sequences, approximately 22% seen once. Study-wide results and limits: At one year after transplant, newly produced T cells mostly accounted for T-cell counts and diversity. About two months after transplant, alpha-beta T cells reportedly came from several hundred expanded graft clones. Diversity of TCRbeta at day 60 was high in some patients, arising from surviving recipient T cells and thymic progenitors.

This CDR3 comprises 14 residues. Germline-derived CDR1 and CDR2 are SGHNT and YENEEA. V was shortened by 7 bases and J by 0 bases, with 12 bases between the two germline ends. The material was PBMCs, mostly from graft donor cells, obtained 360 days after TCRalphabeta/CD19-depleted stem cell transplant. The receptor comes from a boy younger than two who had a stem cell transplant for acute myeloid leukemia, so the T cells may come from the graft donor. The rearrangement uses TRBV11-3 and TRBJ1-1, with D perhaps matching TRBD1 (5 bases). Here the CDR3 DNA reads TGTGCCAGCAACCAGGGACCCATGAACACTGAAGCTTTCTTT. This translates into CASNQGPMNTEAFF.